This T cell receptor (beta chain) was identified during a study of T-cell reconstitution after alpha-beta-depleted transplantation in children. The V gene lost 3 bases and the J gene lost 2 bases, with 8 bases spanning the gap. The CDR3 contains 14 residues. CDR1 is SEHNR and CDR2 is FQNEAQ in the germline V gene (reference sequence). This clonotype was recorded a few times. The TCRbeta library was prepared with unique molecular identifiers. TCRdb analysed the PCR reads with MiXCR anew, one entry per CDR3 protein. The sample includes some 310,000 distinct CDR3 sequences, 20% to 30% of them seen just once.

This receptor was obtained from a male patient aged 10 to 17 who had a stem cell transplant for acute lymphoblastic leukemia, so the T cells may come from the graft donor. The rearrangement joins TRBV7-9 to TRBJ2-1; D uncertain. The material sequenced was PBMCs, mostly from graft donor cells, taken 180 days after TCRalphabeta/CD19-depleted stem cell transplant. The CDR3 loop is CASSFSAAYNEQFF. The CDR3 DNA sequence: TGTGCCAGCAGCTTCTCGGCTGCCTACAATGAGCAGTTCTTC.